This is a list of T cell receptor beta chains from one sample in a study of T-cell reconstitution after alpha-beta-depleted transplantation in children. TCRdb recomputed calls from the PCR reads with MiXCR, one row per CDR3 protein. This table holds 400,000 to 450,000 distinct CDR3 sequences, approximately 42% found once. The starting material was PBMCs, obtained before TCRalphabeta/CD19-depleted stem cell transplant. These receptors originate from a girl under 10 years old with aplastic anemia, due to receive a stem cell transplant. CDR3s include the opening cysteine and the closing phenylalanine or tryptophan. A D gene is named only where the DNA matches it firmly. Size values are once, few and many counts, or a class for expanded clones, and some rows have none.

CASSLAPEREKQYF	TGTGCCAGCAGCTTAGCGCCTGAGCGGGAAAAGCAGTATTTT	many	TRBD2	TRBV7-2	TRBJ2-3
CASSYSVAPSSYEQYF	TGTGCCAGCAGTTACTCGGTAGCGCCTTCCTCCTACGAGCAGTACTTC	many	NA	TRBV6-5	TRBJ2-7
CASSLSSLEQYF	TGTGCCAGCAGCCTGTCTTCCTTGGAGCAGTACTTC	NA	NA	TRBV5-5	TRBJ2-7
CATSKFGGTYNEQFF	TGTGCCACCAGCAAATTCGGGGGAACCTACAATGAGCAGTTCTTC	NA	NA	TRBV15	TRBJ2-1
CASTLEVRKGTDTQYF	TGTGCCAGCACCTTAGAGGTCAGAAAGGGCACAGATACGCAGTATTTT	NA	NA	TRBV7-2	TRBJ2-3
CASSLAARITDTQYF	TGCGCCAGCAGCTTGGCCGCGCGTATCACAGATACGCAGTATTTT	many	NA	TRBV5-1	TRBJ2-3
CASSQREGSTDTQYF	TGTGCCAGCAGTCAGCGGGAGGGTAGCACAGATACGCAGTATTTT	many	TRBD2	TRBV6-1	TRBJ2-3
CSAQGGEGGYGYTF	TGCAGTGCCCAGGGGGGCGAAGGCGGCTATGGCTACACCTTC	few	TRBD1	TRBV20-1	TRBJ1-2
CARQGRSLETQYF	TGTGCCAGACAGGGAAGAAGTCTAGAGACCCAGTACTTC	NA	NA	TRBV2	TRBJ2-5
CASRVGAYSNQPQHF	TGCGCCAGCCGGGTGGGGGCGTATAGCAATCAGCCCCAGCATTTT	few	NA	TRBV5-1	TRBJ1-5
CSSSTDRETQYF	TGCTCCAGCAGCACGGATCGGGAGACCCAGTACTTC	NA	NA	TRBV5-1	TRBJ2-5
CASGLRKGANTGELFF	TGTGCCAGCGGTCTCAGGAAGGGCGCGAACACCGGGGAGCTGTTTTTT	few	NA	TRBV3-1	TRBJ2-2
CAISGGVQETRYF	TGTGCCATCAGTGGAGGAGTCCAAGAGACCCGGTACTTC	once	NA	TRBV10-3	TRBJ2-5
CASSRGTSGAVYQETQYF	TGTGCCAGCAGCCGCGGGACTAGCGGGGCGGTGTACCAAGAGACCCAGTACTTC	NA	TRBD2	TRBV6-1	TRBJ2-5
CASSQDQGFQPQHF	TGTGCCAGCAGCCAAGATCAGGGCTTTCAGCCCCAGCATTTT	NA	NA	TRBV3-1	TRBJ1-5
CASSEDLDRAYGYTF	TGTGCCAGCAGTGAAGATCTGGACAGGGCATATGGCTACACCTTC	few	TRBD1	TRBV6-1	TRBJ1-2
CATRGAGGSQETQYF	TGTGCCACCAGGGGAGCGGGAGGGTCCCAAGAGACCCAGTACTTC	NA	TRBD2	TRBV6-1	TRBJ2-5
CASSFQPQGGEQFF	TGCGCCAGCAGCTTCCAGCCTCAGGGGGGTGAGCAGTTCTTC	many	NA	TRBV5-1	TRBJ2-1
CSARTDNEQFF	TGCAGTGCCAGGACAGACAATGAGCAGTTCTTC	many	NA	TRBV20-1	TRBJ2-1
CASSLPSGHTDTQYF	TGTGCCAGCAGCTTGCCTAGCGGGCATACAGATACGCAGTATTTT	NA	TRBD2	TRBV5-4	TRBJ2-3
CASSSPGTSGSPGTDTQYF	TGTGCCAGCAGCTCTCCAGGGACTAGCGGGAGCCCCGGGACAGATACGCAGTATTTT	medium-sized	TRBD2	TRBV6-2/TRBV6-3	TRBJ2-3
CASSASGTQTGELFF	TGTGCCAGTAGTGCATCCGGGACACAGACCGGGGAGCTGTTTTTT	NA	NA	TRBV19	TRBJ2-2
CASRRLGVNNEQFF	TGTGCCAGCAGGAGATTAGGGGTAAACAATGAGCAGTTCTTC	NA	NA	TRBV6-1	TRBJ2-1
CSAQGQSKYPNEQFF	TGCAGCGCCCAGGGACAGTCAAAATATCCCAATGAGCAGTTCTTC	NA	TRBD1	TRBV29-1	TRBJ2-1
CASSLFGGSEAFF	TGTGCCAGCAGTTTATTCGGAGGCAGTGAAGCTTTCTTT	NA	NA	TRBV12-3/TRBV12-4	TRBJ1-1
CASSTGGYSGELFF	TGCGCCAGTTCTACAGGGGGCTATTCCGGGGAGCTGTTTTTT	few	TRBD1	TRBV10-2	TRBJ2-2
CASSHMAEGLGREQYF	TGTGCCAGCAGCCATATGGCCGAGGGACTGGGAAGAGAGCAGTACTTC	NA	NA	TRBV11-2	TRBJ2-7
CASSSEPGTGGSIQYF	TGCGCCAGCAGCTCGGAGCCTGGGACAGGAGGGTCCATTCAGTACTTC	many	TRBD1	TRBV5-1	TRBJ2-4
CASGGGQDPYEQYF	TGCGCCAGCGGGGGAGGACAGGATCCCTACGAGCAGTACTTC	NA	NA	TRBV5-1	TRBJ2-7
CASKAGTYEQYF	TGCGCCAGCAAGGCAGGGACCTACGAGCAGTACTTC	many	NA	TRBV5-1	TRBJ2-7
CASSPVRDRGTETQYF	TGTGCCAGCAGCCCAGTCCGGGACAGGGGGACGGAGACCCAGTACTTC	NA	TRBD1	TRBV28	TRBJ2-5
CASSQEPVAGGYEQYF	TGTGCCAGCAGCCAAGAACCGGTAGCGGGAGGGTACGAGCAGTACTTC	NA	TRBD2	TRBV4-2	TRBJ2-7
CSASRDVIYNEQFF	TGCAGTGCAAGCAGGGATGTAATATACAATGAGCAGTTCTTC	NA	NA	TRBV20-1	TRBJ2-1
CASSLPGRGEAFF	TGTGCCAGCAGTTTGCCCGGGCGGGGTGAAGCTTTCTTT	NA	NA	TRBV12-3/TRBV12-4	TRBJ1-1
CASSEEIYGYTF	TGTGCCAGTAGTGAGGAGATCTATGGCTACACCTTC	NA	NA	TRBV19	TRBJ1-2
CASSPTSGISETQYF	TGTGCCAGCAGCCCCACTAGCGGGATTTCAGAGACCCAGTACTTC	NA	TRBD2	TRBV5-5	TRBJ2-5
CASSQGRDRQTGELFF	TGCGCCAGCAGCCAAGGGCGGGACAGACAAACCGGGGAGCTGTTTTTT	NA	NA	TRBV4-1	TRBJ2-2
CASSWEGLSSYEQYF	TGCGCCAGCAGCTGGGAGGGCCTGAGCTCCTACGAGCAGTACTTC	NA	TRBD2	TRBV4-1	TRBJ2-7
CSASSGRGETQYF	TGCAGTGCCTCGAGCGGGAGAGGAGAGACCCAGTACTTC	few	TRBD2	TRBV20-1	TRBJ2-5
CASSLDGKHSNQPQHF	TGTGCCAGCAGCTTAGACGGCAAGCATAGCAATCAGCCCCAGCATTTT	NA	NA	TRBV7-9	TRBJ1-5
CASSFGGYRSYEQHF	TGTGCCAGCAGCTTCGGGGGATACAGGTCCTACGAGCAGCACTTC	NA	NA	TRBV5-6	TRBJ2-7
CSVSQGDQPQHF	TGCAGCGTTAGTCAGGGAGATCAGCCCCAGCATTTT	NA	NA	TRBV29-1	TRBJ1-5
CASSLYQGAASQQYF	TGTGCCAGCAGTTTATATCAGGGTGCGGCCTCCCAGCAGTACTTC	many	NA	TRBV27	TRBJ2-7
CASSVGKQGQPQHF	TGTGCCAGCAGCGTAGGAAAACAGGGTCAGCCCCAGCATTTT	NA	NA	TRBV9	TRBJ1-5
CASRLAAKGSYNEQFF	TGTGCCAGCAGGCTAGCGGCCAAGGGTTCCTACAATGAGCAGTTCTTC	many	TRBD2	TRBV6-6	TRBJ2-1
CASSLGGGGSYEQYF	TGTGCCAGCAGTTTAGGGGGAGGGGGCTCCTACGAGCAGTACTTC	NA	NA	TRBV12-3/TRBV12-4	TRBJ2-7
CATSDPGITDTQYF	TGTGCCACCAGTGACCCAGGGATTACAGATACGCAGTATTTT	NA	NA	TRBV24-1	TRBJ2-3
CSASRDGYTF	TGCAGTGCTTCTCGAGATGGCTACACCTTC	NA	NA	TRBV20-1	TRBJ1-2
CSAYRTGSITNYGYTF	TGCAGTGCTTACCGGACAGGGTCCATAACTAACTATGGCTACACCTTC	NA	TRBD1	TRBV20-1	TRBJ1-2
CSARLVTHNEQFF	TGCAGTGCTAGACTAGTGACCCACAATGAGCAGTTCTTC	NA	NA	TRBV20-1	TRBJ2-1
CSARSGTRFLDTQYF	TGCAGTGCTCGATCCGGGACTAGGTTTTTAGATACGCAGTATTTT	NA	TRBD2	TRBV20-1	TRBJ2-3
CASSHREDTGELFF	TGCGCCAGCAGCCACAGGGAGGACACCGGGGAGCTGTTTTTT	once	NA	TRBV4-1	TRBJ2-2